This is a list of T cell receptor beta chains from one sample in a study of post-analysis software for immune sequencing data. Each CDR3 protein is one row after TCRdb ran MiXCR on the PCR reads. The sample comprises 350,000 to 500,000 distinct CDR3 sequences, approximately 39% of which are singletons, and 7.5% to 8.5% rests with the top ten. The sequencing input was blood. All receptors derive from a girl aged 2 to 10 with multiple sclerosis. Both conserved end residues are part of each CDR3. D genes are given only for firm matches. Expanded clones get a size class; other rows say once, few or many, or leave the size out.

>TRBV29-1|TRBJ2-4|few|NA
CSVEIPGQNIQYF
TGCAGCGTTGAAATTCCGGGCCAAAACATTCAGTACTTC
>TRBV7-9|TRBJ1-2|few|NA
CASSQGGFNYGYTF
TGTGCCAGCAGCCAAGGGGGGTTTAACTATGGCTACACCTTC
>TRBV7-9|TRBJ2-1|few|NA
CASSFPRRTYNEQFF
TGTGCCAGCAGCTTCCCTAGGAGAACCTACAATGAGCAGTTCTTC
>TRBV3-1|TRBJ2-3|NA|NA
CASSQDLGEVDTQYF
TGTGCCAGCAGCCAAGATCTTGGCGAAGTAGATACGCAGTATTTT
>TRBV6-1|TRBJ1-2|NA|NA
CASSEHWGEGYTF
TGTGCCAGCAGTGAACATTGGGGAGAGGGCTACACCTTC
>TRBV7-9|TRBJ1-6|NA|TRBD1
CASSRTGGSSPLHF
TGTGCCAGCAGCAGGACAGGGGGCTCTTCACCCCTCCACTTT
>TRBV29-1|TRBJ2-1|NA|NA
CSVSSGKETQFF
TGCAGCGTTTCCTCAGGGAAAGAGACCCAGTTCTTC
>TRBV10-3|TRBJ2-7|NA|NA
CAISGQADFEQYF
TGTGCCATCAGTGGACAAGCAGATTTCGAGCAGTACTTC
>TRBV7-3|TRBJ2-1|NA|NA
CASSLVAGNYNEQFF
TGTGCCAGCAGCTTAGTAGCAGGGAACTACAATGAGCAGTTCTTC
>TRBV25-1|TRBJ1-6|NA|NA
CASSDTYWGSPLHF
TGTGCCAGCAGCGATACCTATTGGGGCTCACCCCTCCACTTT
>TRBV7-6|TRBJ2-2|NA|NA
CASSQWRDTGELFF
TGTGCCAGCAGCCAGTGGAGAGACACCGGGGAGCTGTTTTTT
>TRBV20-1|TRBJ1-6|NA|NA
CSARAFGRKIWPLHF
TGCAGTGCTAGAGCTTTCGGACGTAAAATTTGGCCCCTCCACTTT
>TRBV7-2|TRBJ2-6|NA|NA
CASSYRQGSSGANVLTF
TGTGCCAGCAGCTACAGGCAGGGTAGCTCTGGGGCCAACGTCCTGACTTTC
>TRBV5-1|TRBJ1-6|NA|NA
CASRAVLGDSPLHF
TGCGCCAGCCGCGCGGTCCTAGGAGACTCACCCCTCCACTTT
>TRBV5-6|TRBJ2-3|few|TRBD1
CASSGGTGPDTQYF
TGTGCCAGCAGCGGCGGGACAGGTCCAGATACGCAGTATTTT
>TRBV19|TRBJ2-7|NA|TRBD2
CASSLAGEAYEQYF
TGTGCCAGTAGTTTAGCGGGAGAGGCCTACGAGCAGTACTTC
>TRBV28|TRBJ1-2|few|NA
CASSLRNYGYTF
TGTGCCAGCAGTTTACGAAACTATGGCTACACCTTC
>TRBV4-3|TRBJ2-3|NA|NA
CASSDSARVTTDTQYF
TGCGCCAGCAGCGACTCGGCTAGGGTAACCACAGATACGCAGTATTTT
>TRBV11-2|TRBJ2-1|NA|NA
CASSLAFSGDNEQFF
TGTGCCAGCAGCTTAGCTTTTTCCGGCGACAATGAGCAGTTCTTC
>TRBV30|TRBJ2-7|NA|TRBD1
CAWSGQGDEQYF
TGTGCCTGGAGTGGACAGGGGGACGAGCAGTACTTC
>TRBV20-1|TRBJ2-4|once|TRBD1
CSARLTGLVGAKNIQYF
TGCAGTGCTAGGCTGACAGGGCTGGTAGGAGCCAAAAACATTCAGTACTTC
>TRBV7-2|TRBJ2-7|NA|TRBD1
CASSLRGQRASEQYF
TGTGCCAGCAGCTTACGGGGACAGAGAGCCTCCGAGCAGTACTTC
>TRBV5-5|TRBJ2-1|NA|TRBD1
CASSIQGSSYNEQVF
TGTGCCAGCAGCATACAGGGGAGCTCCTACAATGAGCAGGTCTTC
>TRBV29-1|TRBJ1-2|NA|NA
CSVVGSGTGWYGYTF
TGCAGCGTTGTCGGGTCGGGCACCGGTTGGTATGGCTACACCTTC
>TRBV7-6|TRBJ2-5|NA|TRBD2
CASSPRGGTSGSQETQYF
TGTGCCAGCAGCCCCAGGGGGGGGACTAGCGGGAGCCAAGAGACCCAGTACTTC
>TRBV10-3|TRBJ2-1|few|TRBD1
CAIRRSDRGSSYNEQFF
TGTGCCATCAGACGAAGTGACAGGGGGTCCTCCTACAATGAGCAGTTCTTC
>TRBV27|TRBJ1-5|NA|TRBD1
CASSISRQGPRPQHF
TGTGCCAGCAGTATCTCTCGACAGGGACCTAGGCCCCAGCATTTT
>TRBV7-8|TRBJ1-1|NA|TRBD1
CASSRPGQVNTEAFF
TGTGCCAGCAGTCGACCGGGACAGGTGAACACTGAAGCTTTCTTT
>TRBV7-9|TRBJ2-7|once|NA
CATGGTDYEQYF
TGTGCCACCGGGGGGACAGACTACGAGCAGTACTTC
>TRBV9|TRBJ2-1|NA|TRBD2
CASTLTGTSNNEQFF
TGTGCCAGCACCCTCACCGGGACTAGCAACAATGAGCAGTTCTTC
>TRBV4-2|TRBJ1-5|NA|TRBD1
CASSQADRAMQPQHF
TGTGCCAGCAGCCAGGCGGACAGGGCGATGCAGCCCCAGCATTTT